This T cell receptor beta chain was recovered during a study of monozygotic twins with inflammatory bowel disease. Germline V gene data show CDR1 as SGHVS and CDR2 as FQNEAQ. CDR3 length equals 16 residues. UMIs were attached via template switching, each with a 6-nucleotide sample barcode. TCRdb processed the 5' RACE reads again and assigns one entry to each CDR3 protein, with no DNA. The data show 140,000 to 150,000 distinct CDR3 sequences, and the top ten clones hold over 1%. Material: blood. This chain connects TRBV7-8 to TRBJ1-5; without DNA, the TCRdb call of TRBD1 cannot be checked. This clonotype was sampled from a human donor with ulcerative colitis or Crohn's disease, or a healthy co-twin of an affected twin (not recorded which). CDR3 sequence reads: CASSLGGQGVGQPQHF.